Each of the 7 T cell receptor beta chains below was sequenced from the same sample in a study of blood T cell repertoires in COVID-19. Using immunoSEQ multiplex PCR, the repertoire was profiled, and TCRdb retains in-frame clones only, with some absent. The table lists about 160,000 clones, 65% to 85% of them singletons. Sequencing input: PBMCs or T cells enriched from blood (not recorded which). Receptors were obtained from a woman aged 40-49 years with acute COVID-19.

Worth noting for this clone: The sample has other DNA sequences that encode this CDR3 too. This sequence joins TRBV3-1 (or the pseudogene TRBV3-2) and TRBJ1-3; D remains ambiguous. This CDR3 is 12 amino acids long. CDR1 LGHDT and CDR2 YNNKEL come from the germline V gene (reference sequence). Trimming shortened V by 3 bases and J by 4 bases, and 4 bases separated the two germline ends. CDR3 in amino acids: CASSHLGNTIYF. As DNA, the CDR3 is TGTGCCAGCAGCCACCTAGGAAACACCATATATTTT.

The V gene is TRBV5-1, the J gene TRBJ2-7, with 7 bases that match TRBD2. Germline CDR1 is SGHRS and CDR2 is YFSETQ. The CDR3 spans 13 residues. V dropped 3 bases and J dropped 8; count of bases not matched to a gene: 8. CDR3 region: CASSWGGDLQQYF. CDR3 sequence (DNA): TGCGCCAGCAGCTGGGGGGGAGACCTTCAGCAGTACTTC.

The J gene is TRBJ1-2, the V gene TRBV19, with D tentatively TRBD1 (6 bases). The CDR3 consists of 14 residues. Between the trimmed V and J ends, which lost 3 bases and 7 bases, there was a span of 15 bases. Germline CDR1 LNHDA, CDR2 SQIVND (reference sequence). The CDR3 region is CASSIQGGLSGYTF. The CDR3 DNA is TGTGCCAGTAGTATTCAAGGGGGTCTTAGTGGCTACACCTTC. The entire variable domain, with the rest obtained from reference TRBV19 and TRBJ1-2, is as follows: DGGITQSPKYLFRKEGQNVTLSCEQNLNHDAMYWYRQDPGQGLRLIYYSQIVNDFQKGDIAEGYSVSREKKESFPLTVTSAQKNPTAFYLCASSIQGGLSGYTFGSGTRLTVV.

The CDR3 bases are TGTGCCATACAGCGGGAGGGCCCCTACGAGCAGTACGTC. Its translation: CAIQREGPYEQYV. The rearrangement joins TRBV7-9 to TRBJ2-7, with TRBD2 matching 10 bases. The ends lost 10 bases at V and 2 bases at J; junction bases unmatched: 5. CDR1 is SEHNR, CDR2 FQNEAQ, per germline (reference sequence). The CDR3 runs to 13 residues.

This clone was seen just once. The rearrangement uses TRBV6-5 and TRBJ1-5; D is unresolved. From germline, CDR1 is MNHEY and CDR2 SVGAGI. CDR3 length: 10 residues. CDR3 DNA: TGTGGTACATCGGGGTGGACCCAGCATTTT. As protein: CGTSGWTQHF.

The V gene is TRBV3-1 (or the pseudogene TRBV3-2), the J gene TRBJ1-3; perhaps TRBD1 as D (6 bases). The germline gives CDR1 LGHDT, CDR2 YNNKEL (reference sequence). This CDR3 is 15 amino acids long. V dropped 2 bases and J dropped 5 bases, with 13 bases sitting between them. The CDR3 DNA sequence: TGTGCCAGCAGCCAAACTACAGGGCCCCGAAACACCATATATTTT. Translating gives CASSQTTGPRNTIYF.

The J gene is TRBJ1-5, the V gene TRBV5-6; TRBD1 agrees at 10 bases. Germline V gene sequence: CDR1 SGHDT, CDR2 YYEEEE. The CDR3 length is 15 residues. The V and J ends lost 0 bases and 7 bases, in that order; junction bases with no gene match: 4. The CDR3 DNA is TGTGCCAGCAGCTTGGCGGGACAGGGGAGGCAGCCCCAGCATTTT. It yields the protein CASSLAGQGRQPQHF. Using reference TRBV5-6 and TRBJ1-5 for the parts outside the CDR3, the full variable domain is DAGVTQSPTHLIKTRGQQVTLRCSPKSGHDTVSWYQQALGQGPQFIFQYYEEEERQRGNFPDRFSGHQFPNYSSELNVNALLLGDSALYLCASSLAGQGRQPQHFGDGTRLSIL.